Following are 9 T cell receptor beta chains from one sample sequenced in a study of blood T cell repertoires in COVID-19. Generated by immunoSEQ multiplex PCR, the TCRdb table keeps only in-frame clones and is missing some. There are about 190,000 clones in the sample; about 77% occur only once, and approximately 2.9% lies in the top ten. The sequenced material came from peripheral blood. These TCRs come from an elderly woman with active or convalescent COVID-19.

The CDR3 sequence: CASRGLSSYEQYF. Here the CDR3 DNA reads TGTGCCAGCAGAGGACTGAGCTCCTACGAGCAGTACTTC. V and J are TRBV28 and TRBJ2-7, with D maybe TRBD2 (5 bases). The CDR3 has 13 amino acids. The ends were cut back, 6 bases at V and 0 bases at J, with 9 bases in the middle. Germline V CDR1 and CDR2: MDHEN, SYDVKM.

This clone has a handful of counts. The chain is built from TRBV29-1 and TRBJ1-2; D might be TRBD1 (5 bases). Looked up from germline, CDR1 is SQVTM and CDR2 is ANQGSEA. V lost 6 bases and J lost 4, with 9 bases in between. This CDR3 has 11 residues. CDR3 residues: CSVRQSYGYTF. CDR3 nucleotide sequence: TGCAGCGTGCGACAGAGCTATGGCTACACCTTC.

On this clone itself: The germline gene is not matched at one end of the junction; a read error may be the cause. This chain joins TRBV7-9 and TRBJ2-1; 9 bases map to TRBD1. CDR3 size: 12 residues. Germline CDR1 and CDR2: SEHNR and FQNEAQ (reference sequence). The CDR3 nucleotides read TGTGCCAGCAGCTTTACAGGGGGCGAGCGGTTCTTC. This codes for CASSFTGGERFF.

The J gene is TRBJ1-5, the V gene TRBV18, with D unclear. The V end was cut by 6 bases, the J end by 2 bases, with 8 bases between. Germline V CDR1 and CDR2: KGHSH, LQKENI. This CDR3 is built from 13 residues. The CDR3: CASSRSGNQPQHF. DNA of the CDR3: TGTGCCAGCTCGCGGTCGGGCAATCAGCCCCAGCATTTT. The whole variable domain, filled in from reference TRBV18 and TRBJ1-5, reads NAGVMQNPRHLVRRRGQEARLRCSPMKGHSHVYWYRQLPEEGLKFMVYLQKENIIDESGMPKERFSAEFPKEGPSILRIQQVVRGDSAAYFCASSRSGNQPQHFGDGTRLSIL.

V usage is TRBV27 and J usage is TRBJ1-6; TRBD1 matches at 8 bases. Germline trimming cut 0 bases from V and 11 bases from J; bases unmatched to any gene: 9. This CDR3 region has 16 residues. Germline CDR1 is MNHEY and CDR2 is SMNVEV (reference sequence). CDR3 amino acids: CASSLSRQGNSAPLHF. For the CDR3, the DNA is TGTGCCAGCAGTTTATCCCGACAGGGGAATTCAGCACCCCTCCACTTT.

Written as DNA, the CDR3 is TGTGCCAGCAGCCAAGAAACAGGAGGGACGAATCAGCCCCAGCATTTT. It is translated as CASSQETGGTNQPQHF. This chain links TRBV3-1 (or the pseudogene TRBV3-2) with TRBJ1-5, with D possibly TRBD1 on 5 matching bases. CDR3 size: 16 residues. Trimming removed 0 bases at V and 4 bases at J, with 13 bases between. Per germline, CDR1 LGHDT and CDR2 YNNKEL (reference sequence).

This chain links TRBV12-3 or TRBV12-4 with TRBJ2-7, with TRBD1 matching over 8 bases. This CDR3 comprises 13 residues. Unmatched junction bases numbered 6, after V lost 6 bases and J lost 5 bases. CDR3 nucleotides: TGTGCCAGCAGCACAGGGGGTAAGGACGAGCAGTACTTC. This translates into CASSTGGKDEQYF.

The chain recombines TRBV27 with TRBJ1-5, with D unresolved. Trimming removed 2 bases from V and 3 bases from J, with 8 bases in between. The germline V gene encodes CDR1 MNHEY and CDR2 SMNVEV (reference sequence). The length of the CDR3 is 14 residues. The CDR3 DNA reads as TGTGCCAGCAGTTTAGAGTCAAACAATCAGCCCCAGCATTTT. This sequence encodes CASSLESNNQPQHF.

The gene calls are TRBV19 and TRBJ1-6, with TRBD1 matching 9 bases. CDR3 length: 15 amino acids. The trim removed 3 bases at V and 9 bases at J, leaving 6 bases unmatched. Germline V gene data show CDR1 as LNHDA and CDR2 as SQIVND (reference sequence). Written as DNA, the CDR3 is TGTGCCAGTAGTATTGGGACAGGGACTATTTCACCCCTCCACTTT. This gives the protein CASSIGTGTISPLHF.